The 30 T cell receptor beta chains given below trace back to one sample, sequenced in a study of cytomegalovirus exposure and HLA in healthy donors. PCR amplification relied on 60 Vbeta primers (plus 13 Jbeta primers). TCRdb's table, derived via immunoSEQ multiplex PCR, lists solely in-frame clones and lacks some. In all, the sample yields around 150,000 clones. Sequencing was performed on PBMCs. Receptor source: a woman in her fifties or sixties in good health and CMV-seronegative.

V usage is TRBV2 and J usage is TRBJ2-1; the match to TRBD2 covers 9 bases. V lost 1 base and J lost 5; bases outside the gene matches: 3. Germline V lookup: CDR1 SNHLY, CDR2 FYNNEI. The CDR3 has 15 amino acids. The CDR3 DNA follows: TGTGCCAGCAGTGAAGAAATAGCGGGAGACAATGAGCAGTTCTTC. Amino acid sequence: CASSEEIAGDNEQFF.

The rearrangement joins TRBV19 to TRBJ2-3; 10 bases are a match to TRBD1. The germline V gene encodes CDR1 LNHDA and CDR2 SQIVND (reference sequence). V trimming: 5 bases; J trimming: 2 bases; junction bases outside the gene matches: 7. The CDR3 sequence is 16 residues long. This CDR3 is CASSRGQGTPTDTQYF. Written as DNA, the CDR3 is TGTGCCAGTAGTCGGGGACAGGGGACTCCCACAGATACGCAGTATTTT.

The genes are TRBV28 and TRBJ2-2, with 12 nucleotides matching TRBD2. Germline V lookup: CDR1 MDHEN, CDR2 SYDVKM. Trimming at V came to 0 bases and at J to 5 bases, leaving 4 bases not matched to a gene. The CDR3 consists of 17 residues. The CDR3 reads CASSLWASGRDTGELFF. The CDR3 nucleotides read TGTGCCAGCAGTTTATGGGCTAGCGGGAGGGATACCGGGGAGCTGTTTTTT.

This sequence joins TRBV2 and TRBJ1-3; D gene ambiguous. The length of the CDR3 is 12 residues. Germline CDR1 is SNHLY and CDR2 is FYNNEI. V was cut by 2 bases and J by 7 bases, with 6 bases left in between. The CDR3 region is CASSELRNTIYF. The CDR3 nucleotides read TGTGCCAGCAGTGAACTTCGGAACACCATATATTTT. The entire variable domain, with the rest obtained from reference TRBV2 and TRBJ1-3, is as follows: EPEVTQTPSHQVTQMGQEVILRCVPISNHLYFYWYRQILGQKVEFLVSFYNNEISEKSEIFDDQFSVERPDGSNFTLKIRSTKLEDSAMYFCASSELRNTIYFGEGSWLTVV.

The V and J genes are TRBV7-3 and TRBJ1-4; 7 bases fit TRBD1. From germline, CDR1 is SGHTA and CDR2 FQGTGA. Losses at the gene ends were 2 bases for V and 5 bases for J; bases not matched to a gene: 8. This CDR3 comprises 16 residues. CDR3 amino acids: CASSLRSRDSNEKLFF. For the CDR3, the DNA is TGTGCCAGCAGCTTACGCTCACGGGACAGCAATGAAAAACTGTTTTTT.

The chain carries TRBV19 and TRBJ2-1, with a tentative D call TRBD2 (6 bases). The CDR3 contains 14 residues. Germline V CDR1 and CDR2: LNHDA, SQIVND (reference sequence). V was pared by 3 bases and J by 6 bases, with 12 bases between. The CDR3 loop is CASSIAGGRNEQFF. The CDR3 region has the DNA TGTGCCAGTAGTATCGCCGGGGGTCGCAATGAGCAGTTCTTC. Looking up the rest from reference TRBV19 and TRBJ2-1 gives the full variable domain: DGGITQSPKYLFRKEGQNVTLSCEQNLNHDAMYWYRQDPGQGLRLIYYSQIVNDFQKGDIAEGYSVSREKKESFPLTVTSAQKNPTAFYLCASSIAGGRNEQFFGPGTRLTVL.

The V call is TRBV10-2, the J call TRBJ1-2, with no clear D. The germline V gene encodes CDR1 WSHSY and CDR2 SAAADI. Trimming took 0 bases from V and 0 from J, leaving 17 bases between them. This CDR3 region has 18 residues. The CDR3 nucleotides are TGCGCCAGCAGTGAGTCGTTGGGGAGCCTCATTTCTAACTATGGCTACACCTTC. It translates to CASSESLGSLISNYGYTF.

V gene TRBV12-5 combines with J gene TRBJ2-3; D possibly corresponds to TRBD1 (6 bases). The CDR3 totals 14 residues. Trimming left V 5 bases short and J 3 bases short, with 12 bases between. From germline, CDR1 is LGHNT and CDR2 FRNRAP. The CDR3 nucleotides are TGTGCTAGTGGTCAACGAAGGGGGACAGATACGCAGTATTTT. This translates into CASGQRRGTDTQYF.

This chain joins TRBV27 and TRBJ2-7, with 8 bases aligning to TRBD2. The length of the CDR3 is 14 residues. V lost 6 bases and J lost 3; bases outside the gene matches: 7. The germline CDR1 and CDR2 sequences are MNHEY and SMNVEV (reference sequence). The CDR3: CASRRTSLVYEQYF. CDR3 bases: TGTGCCAGCAGACGGACTAGCTTGGTCTACGAGCAGTACTTC.

CDR3 sequence: CASSREPTPVSSWSYEQYF. In nucleotides, the CDR3 is TGCGCCAGCAGCCGCGAACCAACTCCGGTTTCCTCTTGGAGCTACGAGCAGTACTTC. This chain uses TRBV5-1 with TRBJ2-7; no clear D gene. CDR1 and CDR2 from the germline V gene are SGHRS and YFSETQ. The V gene lost 4 bases and the J gene lost 3 bases, with 29 bases spanning the gap. This CDR3 has 19 amino acids.

The chain joins TRBV30 to TRBJ2-5; no reliable D call. With the DNA end fitting TRBJ2-7 better, the J assignment may be wrong. CDR3 size: 12 residues. Germline CDR1 and CDR2: GTSNPN and SVGIG (reference sequence). CDR3: CAWSPRSYEQYF. Written as DNA, the CDR3 is TGTGCCTGGAGCCCCAGGTCCTACGAGCAGTACTTC.

As concerns this clone: This same CDR3 is encoded by further DNA sequences in the sample. This chain links TRBV10-3 with TRBJ2-5, with TRBD2 identical over 8 bases. Germline V lookup: CDR1 ENHRY, CDR2 SYGVKD. This CDR3 is built from 17 residues. V lost 0 bases, J lost 2 bases, and 8 bases stayed unmatched. The CDR3 is CAISESSSGRRQETQYF. CDR3 nucleotide sequence: TGTGCCATCAGTGAGTCGTCTAGCGGGCGTCGTCAAGAGACCCAGTACTTC.

The chain uses TRBV5-1 and TRBJ2-2; D not resolved. The V end lost 4 bases, the J end lost 7 bases, and 14 bases lay between the germline ends. CDR1 is SGHRS and CDR2 is YFSETQ in the germline V gene. This CDR3 region has 14 residues. The CDR3 here is CASSLVPTGGELFF. The CDR3 region has the DNA TGCGCCAGCAGCCTAGTCCCGACCGGCGGGGAGCTGTTTTTT.

The chain employs TRBV28 and TRBJ1-2; D perhaps matches TRBD1 (6 bases). The V and J ends lost 7 bases and 8 bases respectively, with 20 bases between them. Germline V gives CDR1 MDHEN, CDR2 SYDVKM. This CDR3 has 14 amino acids. CDR3 residues: CASKDNGGRVGYTF. CDR3 sequence (DNA): TGTGCCAGCAAGGATAACGGGGGGCGGGTAGGCTACACCTTC.

As concerns this clone: Other DNA sequences in the same sample also yield this CDR3. CDR3 DNA sequence: TGTGCCAGCAGCTTAGGGGGGGGTCCCTACGAGCAGTACTTC. It encodes CASSLGGGPYEQYF. V usage is TRBV7-9 and J usage is TRBJ2-7, with 7 bases identical to TRBD2. The V gene end was trimmed by 1 base and the J gene end by 2 bases; junction bases not matched to a gene: 2. CDR3 length: 14 residues. The germline gives CDR1 SEHNR, CDR2 FQNEAQ (reference sequence). The full variable domain, rest sourced from reference TRBV7-9 and TRBJ2-7, is DTGVSQNPRHKITKRGQNVTFRCDPISEHNRLYWYRQTLGQGPEFLTYFQNEAQLEKSRLLSDRFSAERPKGSFSTLEIQRTEQGDSAMYLCASSLGGGPYEQYFGPGTRLTVT.

The chain carries TRBV7-9 and TRBJ2-7, with TRBD1 identical over 8 bases. CDR1 SEHNR and CDR2 FQNEAQ come from the germline V gene (reference sequence). The junction had 5 bases not matched to a gene; V was cut back by 5 bases and J by 5 bases. The CDR3 totals 13 residues. The CDR3 reads CASSLDRAHEQYF. CDR3 DNA: TGTGCCAGCAGCCTGGACAGGGCTCACGAGCAGTACTTC.

The V gene is TRBV6-5, the J gene TRBJ2-7; 11 nucleotides match TRBD2. This CDR3 is built from 14 residues. V was clipped by 7 bases and J by 3 bases; unmatched bases: 5. The germline V gene encodes CDR1 MNHEY and CDR2 SVGAGI. The CDR3 sequence: CASTRTSGYYEQYF. As DNA, the CDR3 is TGTGCCAGCACTAGGACTAGCGGGTACTACGAGCAGTACTTC.

The chain joins TRBV7-2 to TRBJ2-7, with 9 positions matching TRBD2. The V gene's germline CDR1 is SGHTA and CDR2 FQGNSA. Trimming took 3 bases from V and 3 from J; bases not matched to a gene: 9. The CDR3 sequence is 16 residues long. The CDR3 bases are TGTGCCAGCAGCTTGATTTTCTCAGCGGGGGGCTACGAGCAGTACTTC. Translating it yields CASSLIFSAGGYEQYF.

The rearrangement joins TRBV11-2 to TRBJ2-1; 7 bases match TRBD2. V lost 8 bases, J lost 1 base, and 5 bases stayed unmatched. The germline CDR1 and CDR2 sequences are SGHAT and FQNNGV. The CDR3 has 14 amino acids. This CDR3 reads CASAGGSSYNEQFF. CDR3 nucleotide sequence: TGTGCCAGCGCCGGCGGGAGTTCCTACAATGAGCAGTTCTTC.

This chain links TRBV6-5 with TRBJ2-1; TRBD2 might be the D (5 bases). Germline CDR1 is MNHEY and CDR2 is SVGAGI. The CDR3 totals 16 residues. V gave up 0 bases and J gave up 2 bases, with 11 bases separating them. The CDR3 DNA reads as TGTGCCAGCAGTTACTCGGCTAGCATCGCCTACAATGAGCAGTTCTTC. This gives the protein CASSYSASIAYNEQFF.

V is TRBV19 and J is TRBJ2-2; tentative D call: TRBD2 (5 bases). CDR1 LNHDA and CDR2 SQIVND come from the germline V gene (reference sequence). This CDR3 spans 14 amino acids. Trimming shortened V by 4 bases and J by 0 bases, and 6 bases separated the two germline ends. Here the CDR3 DNA reads TGTGCCAGTAGTACGACTACGAACACCGGGGAGCTGTTTTTT. Residues: CASSTTTNTGELFF. Together with reference TRBV19 and TRBJ2-2, the CDR3 gives the full variable domain: DGGITQSPKYLFRKEGQNVTLSCEQNLNHDAMYWYRQDPGQGLRLIYYSQIVNDFQKGDIAEGYSVSREKKESFPLTVTSAQKNPTAFYLCASSTTTNTGELFFGEGSRLTVL.

The gene calls are TRBV5-4 and TRBJ1-2; D is undetermined. Germline V gene sequence: CDR1 SGHNT, CDR2 YYREEE (reference sequence). The germline V and J ends were trimmed by 1 base and 3 bases, with 13 bases remaining between them. The CDR3 extends over 15 amino acids. CDR3 nucleotide sequence: TGTGCCAGCAGCTTGTTTTATCGGAGGGACTATGGCTACACCTTC. Protein sequence: CASSLFYRRDYGYTF.

The chain recombines TRBV4-1 with TRBJ1-1; TRBD1 matches at 7 bases. This CDR3 spans 15 amino acids. The V gene end was trimmed by 1 base and the J gene end by 0 bases; junction bases not matched to a gene: 2. The V gene's germline CDR1 is MGHRA and CDR2 YSYEKL. DNA for the CDR3: TGCGCCAGCAGCCAAGGGGACAGCTTGAACACTGAAGCTTTCTTT. Translated: CASSQGDSLNTEAFF.

The J gene is TRBJ1-4, the V gene TRBV10-3; no clear D gene. This CDR3 region has 14 residues. V shed 4 bases and J shed 6 bases, with 12 bases lying between them. Per germline, CDR1 ENHRY and CDR2 SYGVKD. The CDR3 loop is CAISGGSLDEKLFF. The CDR3 DNA reads as TGTGCCATCAGTGGAGGGAGTTTGGATGAAAAACTGTTTTTT.

The rearrangement links TRBV5-4 to TRBJ2-2; 8 positions match TRBD1. Germline CDR1 reads SGHNT; CDR2 reads YYREEE (reference sequence). The CDR3 is 16 amino acids. The trim removed 2 bases at V and 0 bases at J, leaving 3 bases unmatched. The CDR3 DNA follows: TGTGCCAGCAGCTTAGGACAGGGCGCGAACACCGGGGAGCTGTTTTTT. It translates to CASSLGQGANTGELFF.

V gene TRBV7-8 combines with J gene TRBJ1-1; D unclear. Looked up from germline, CDR1 is SGHVS and CDR2 is FQNEAQ. The CDR3 has 14 amino acids. The V end lost 1 base, the J end lost 1 base, and 7 bases lay between the germline ends. In nucleotides, the CDR3 is TGTGCCAGCAGCTTAGGCGGCCGGAACACTGAAGCTTTCTTT. Translated: CASSLGGRNTEAFF.

The chain links TRBV2 to TRBJ2-7; 7 bases align to TRBD1. Trimming removed 7 bases from V and 4 bases from J; junction bases left unmatched: 13. This CDR3 has 15 amino acids. From germline, CDR1 is SNHLY and CDR2 FYNNEI. CDR3 sequence (DNA): TGTGCCAGCAAGATAACAGGGGCCCTTCAATACGAGCAGTACTTC. This sequence encodes CASKITGALQYEQYF.

The rearrangement links TRBV25-1 to TRBJ2-1, with 7 bases fitting TRBD2. This CDR3 has 16 residues. The trim removed 5 bases at V and 9 bases at J, leaving 16 bases unmatched. The germline V gene encodes CDR1 MGHDK and CDR2 SYGVNS. The CDR3 loop is CASSPGRGREFGEQFF. In nucleotides, the CDR3 is TGTGCCAGCAGTCCCGGCCGGGGGAGGGAATTCGGTGAGCAGTTCTTC. The full variable domain, rest sourced from reference TRBV25-1 and TRBJ2-1, is EADIYQTPRYLVIGTGKKITLECSQTMGHDKMYWYQQDPGMELHLIHYSYGVNSTEKGDLSSESTVSRIRTEHFPLTLESARPSHTSQYLCASSPGRGREFGEQFFGPGTRLTVL.

The V and J genes are TRBV5-1 and TRBJ1-5; 7 bases align to TRBD1. V shed 3 bases, J shed 3 bases, and the junction held 6 bases outside the gene matches. This CDR3 region has 15 residues. Germline V lookup: CDR1 SGHRS, CDR2 YFSETQ. The CDR3: CASSSGGQNNQPQHF. The CDR3, as DNA: TGCGCCAGCAGCTCAGGGGGACAGAACAATCAGCCCCAGCATTTT.

V and J are TRBV19 and TRBJ2-2, with 8 bases aligning to TRBD2. Germline V CDR1 and CDR2: LNHDA, SQIVND (reference sequence). This CDR3 has 16 amino acids. V trimming: 6 bases; J trimming: 6 bases; junction bases outside the gene matches: 12. CDR3 sequence: CASRASGSRWAGELFF. The CDR3 DNA is TGTGCCAGTAGGGCTAGCGGGTCTAGGTGGGCCGGGGAGCTGTTTTTT.